This T cell receptor (beta chain) stems from a study of PD-1 blockade in mismatch repair-deficient tumors listed by TCRdb under 2017. Describing the broader study: Between September 2013 and September 2016, the trial enrolled 86 consecutive patients with over 10 mismatch repair-deficient cancer types, every one of whom had been previously treated and was progressing. Tumor-associated T cell clones in the peripheral blood of patients responding to PD-1 blockade were tracked using deep sequencing of TCR CDR3 regions.

In light of the paper, this sample's time point label describes: peripheral blood before pembrolizumab. Mismatch repair deficiency was established in every enrolled patient by polymerase chain reaction or immunohistochemistry. A few patients who responded to pembrolizumab therapy underwent TCR sequencing. In the phase II trial, pembrolizumab PD-1 blockade was tested prospectively in advanced mismatch repair-deficient cancers, no matter which tissue of origin the cancers came from. Peripheral blood T cell samples were serially collected before and at multiple times after PD-1 blockade was started. The timing of each blood sample was reported as weeks after the first dose of pembrolizumab. Notes on this clone: There is no known antigen for this receptor. No much larger clonotype is one base removed from it; base qualities were not supplied.

Study-level results and caveats: Clones residing in the tumor, which were often undetectable in blood before treatment, expanded quickly after pembrolizumab and then contracted, generally before radiologic responses.

The germline V gene supplies CDR1 SGHDT and CDR2 YYEEEE. Counted from cysteine to phenylalanine, this CDR3 has 14 amino acids. The CDR3 DNA has 42 bases and is translated from base 1. To prepare the library, the immunoSEQ multiplex PCR assay was applied. The table comes from immuneACCESS by way of TCRdb, which keeps in-frame sequences with V and J called. Part of the clones is missing from these tables; in studies checked, under half for an unresolved V gene and the rest for unknown reasons. The sample has some 48,000 clones on record, 77% of them singletons. Around 3.5% of the sample is taken by the ten largest.

The sequencing used PBMCs, collected before pembrolizumab treatment. The sequence derives from an adult with mismatch repair-deficient cancer. This chain joins TRBV5-6 to TRBJ2-5; the D gene is unclear. The DNA end favors TRBJ2-7, so the J call may be wrong. The sequenced DNA: TGTGCCAGCAGCCTGTTTGCCCAGAACTACGAGCAGTACTTC. Its translation is CASSLFAQNYEQYF.